The 21 T cell receptor beta chains in this list originate from one sample, sequenced in a study of TIL therapy for anti-PD-1-resistant metastatic lung cancer. Time point given: pre-treatment sample, taken before nivolumab and TIL therapy. Tumor tissue came from excised metastases, mostly pleural nodules or supraclavicular lymph nodes. Sequencing used immunoSEQ v3. Generated by immunoSEQ multiplex PCR, the TCRdb table keeps only in-frame clones and is missing some. The sample consists of about 2,000 clones, roughly 83% of them appearing once. This material consisted of tumor tissue, taken at baseline. Receptor source: a person between 25 and 80 years old with non-small cell lung cancer.

This chain connects TRBV18 to TRBJ1-2; a possible D gene is TRBD1 (6 bases). Germline CDR1 reads KGHSH; CDR2 reads LQKENI. CDR3 length equals 13 residues. Trimming took off 6 bases at V and 6 bases at J, with 14 bases between the two ends. CDR3: CASSGEQGNGYTF. Here the CDR3 DNA reads TGTGCCAGCTCCGGGGAACAGGGAAATGGCTACACCTTC.

About this clone: This same CDR3 is encoded by further DNA sequences in the sample. CDR3 sequence (DNA): TGTGCCAGCAGCTTAGCGCAGGGGCCCTCCTACGAGCAGTACTTC. Encoded protein: CASSLAQGPSYEQYF. The chain employs TRBV7-8 and TRBJ2-7; D might be TRBD1 (6 bases). The CDR3 extends over 15 amino acids. V lost 0 bases and J lost 0, with 9 bases in between. In germline, CDR1 is SGHVS, CDR2 FQNEAQ.

A word on this clone: A read error may account for a junction end that differs from germline. The gene calls are TRBV10-3 and TRBJ2-2; the D gene is possibly TRBD2 (5 bases). This CDR3 region has 13 residues. CDR1 and CDR2 from the germline V gene are ENHRY and SYGVKD. The CDR3 loop is CAISEIPNRGAVF. CDR3 bases: TGTGCCATCAGTGAAATCCCGAACCGGGGAGCTGTTTTT.

This clone has only a few counts. The chain links TRBV7-6 to TRBJ1-2; 8 bases align to TRBD1. The CDR3 is made up of 13 amino acids. Trimming removed 5 bases from V and 8 bases from J; junction bases left unmatched: 7. Germline CDR1 SGHVS, CDR2 FNYEAQ. CDR3 nucleotides: TGTGCCAGCAGCAACCAGGGGGCCAGGGGCTACACCTTC. Its protein is CASSNQGARGYTF.

The rearrangement links TRBV18 to TRBJ2-7, with 11 bases matching TRBD1. V lost 6 bases and J lost 6; bases outside the gene matches: 7. Germline CDR1 is KGHSH and CDR2 is LQKENI. This CDR3 comprises 14 residues. This CDR3 is CASSAGQGASEQYF. The CDR3 DNA reads as TGTGCCAGCTCCGCCGGACAGGGGGCCTCCGAGCAGTACTTC. The entire variable domain, with the rest obtained from reference TRBV18 and TRBJ2-7, is as follows: NAGVMQNPRHLVRRRGQEARLRCSPMKGHSHVYWYRQLPEEGLKFMVYLQKENIIDESGMPKERFSAEFPKEGPSILRIQQVVRGDSAAYFCASSAGQGASEQYFGPGTRLTVT.

This chain links TRBV30 with TRBJ2-5, with unresolved D. Trimming removed 0 bases at V and 4 bases at J, with 9 bases between. Germline CDR1 and CDR2: GTSNPN and SVGIG (reference sequence). CDR3 length: 13 amino acids. CDR3: CAWSVKGLETQYF. The CDR3 bases are TGTGCCTGGAGTGTAAAGGGTTTAGAGACCCAGTACTTC.

The genes are TRBV7-2 and TRBJ2-7; tentatively, D is TRBD1 (6 bases). The CDR3 runs 15 residues. Trimming shortened V by 4 bases and J by 1 base, and 14 bases separated the two germline ends. The germline CDR1 and CDR2 sequences are SGHTA and FQGNSA. The CDR3 DNA sequence: TGTGCCAGCAGCTCCCCCGGGACATTATCCTACGAGCAGTACTTC. It is translated as CASSSPGTLSYEQYF.

The chain links TRBV4-3 to TRBJ2-4; TRBD2 agrees at 13 bases. The V segment lost 4 bases and the J segment 6 bases; nucleotides outside the gene matches: 6. The length of the CDR3 is 16 residues. CDR1 and CDR2 (germline): LGHNA, YSLEER. The chain's CDR3 is CASSLGLAGAGNIQYF. CDR3 in DNA: TGCGCCAGCAGCCTAGGACTAGCGGGAGCGGGAAACATTCAGTACTTC.

The rearrangement joins TRBV18 to TRBJ2-2, with TRBD2 matching 11 bases. The V segment lost 3 bases and the J segment 6 bases; nucleotides outside the gene matches: 3. This CDR3 spans 15 amino acids. Per germline, CDR1 KGHSH and CDR2 LQKENI. CDR3 protein: CASSPRLAGSGELFF. The CDR3 region has the DNA TGTGCCAGCTCACCGAGACTAGCGGGATCCGGGGAGCTGTTTTTT.

The chain joins TRBV5-5 to TRBJ2-7; 7 bases match TRBD2. Germline trimming cut 4 bases from V and 7 bases from J; bases unmatched to any gene: 8. In germline, CDR1 is SGHKS, CDR2 YYEKEE (reference sequence). The CDR3 runs to 13 residues. CDR3 coding DNA: TGTGCCAGCAGCGGGACGGGGGGTAGGGAGCAGTACTTC. Protein: CASSGTGGREQYF.

V usage is TRBV4-3 and J usage is TRBJ1-6; D is uncertain. V lost 2 bases, J lost 0 bases, and 11 bases lay in between. Germline CDR1 is LGHNA and CDR2 is YSLEER. The CDR3 spans 17 residues. The CDR3 DNA is TGCGCCAGCAGCCAATCGGACGGGAGCTCCTATAATTCACCCCTCCACTTT. Translating it yields CASSQSDGSSYNSPLHF.

There are a few counts of this clone. The rearrangement uses TRBV6-5 and TRBJ1-2; D call uncertain. The V end lost 6 bases, the J end lost 6 bases, and 11 bases lay between the germline ends. From germline, CDR1 is MNHEY and CDR2 SVGAGI. This CDR3 has 12 residues. CDR3: CASSSGDDGYTF. The CDR3 DNA follows: TGTGCCAGCAGCTCTGGGGATGATGGCTACACCTTC.

This chain links TRBV5-5 with TRBJ2-1; D ambiguous. The CDR3 covers 16 residues. The germline V gene has CDR1 SGHKS and CDR2 YYEKEE (reference sequence). V was trimmed by 0 bases and J by 4 bases, leaving 14 bases between them. DNA for the CDR3: TGTGCCAGCAGCTTGGGTGGGTCCCTCCCTTACAATGAGCAGTTCTTC. Translated: CASSLGGSLPYNEQFF.

This chain connects TRBV5-8 to TRBJ2-2, with 8 nucleotides matching TRBD2. The CDR3 spans 17 residues. V shed 0 bases, J shed 0 bases, and the junction held 4 bases outside the gene matches. Germline V CDR1 and CDR2: SGHTS, YDEGEE. The CDR3 reads CASSLAIAGTNTGELFF. The DNA for the CDR3 is TGTGCCAGCAGCTTGGCGATAGCGGGAACGAACACCGGGGAGCTGTTTTTT.

V usage is TRBV5-1 and J usage is TRBJ1-1; D not certain. V shed 0 bases and J shed 5 bases, with 11 bases lying between them. The CDR3 length is 14 residues. In germline, CDR1 is SGHRS, CDR2 YFSETQ. CDR3 loop: CASSLGGRETEAFF. The CDR3 nucleotides are TGCGCCAGCAGCTTGGGAGGGCGTGAGACTGAAGCTTTCTTT. The variable domain in full, with the rest retrieved from reference TRBV5-1 and TRBJ1-1, is KAGVTQTPRYLIKTRGQQVTLSCSPISGHRSVSWYQQTPGQGLQFLFEYFSETQRNKGNFPGRFSGRQFSNSRSEMNVSTLELGDSALYLCASSLGGRETEAFFGQGTRLTVV.

The V and J genes are TRBV14 and TRBJ2-3, with D possibly being TRBD1 or TRBD2 (5 bases each). CDR3 size: 15 residues. Trimming left V 4 bases short and J 6 bases short, with 17 bases between. Germline assignment: CDR1 SGHDN and CDR2 FVKESK. This CDR3 reads CASSRRGSWGDTQYF. Here the CDR3 DNA reads TGTGCCAGCAGCCGAAGAGGGTCCTGGGGGGATACGCAGTATTTT.

The CDR3 here is CASTPTGNYGYTF. CDR3 DNA sequence: TGTGCCAGTACTCCGACAGGGAACTATGGCTACACCTTC. The rearrangement uses TRBV19 and TRBJ1-2; 7 bases fit TRBD1. Germline CDR1 LNHDA, CDR2 SQIVND (reference sequence). J was trimmed by 2 bases and V by 7 bases; bases with no gene match: 4. The CDR3 runs to 13 residues.

This sequence joins TRBV21-1 and TRBJ1-1; the table's D call TRBD1 went unverified against the DNA. TRBV21-1 counts as a pseudogene. This CDR3 is 17 amino acids long. CDR3 amino acids: CASSKGGQGAETRVPFF. In nucleotides, the CDR3 is TGTGCCAGCAGCAAAGGGGGACAGGGAGCCGAGACGAGGGTGCCTTTCTTT.

The chain has TRBV11-3 and TRBJ2-2, with TRBD1 as a possible D gene (6 bases). Trimming cost V 5 bases and J 5 bases, with 12 bases left between them. The CDR3 is 14 amino acids. Looked up from germline, CDR1 is SGHNT and CDR2 is YENEEA. The CDR3 DNA sequence: TGTGCCAGCAGCGCCCGACAGGAAACCGGGGAGCTGTTTTTT. It is translated as CASSARQETGELFF.

The V and J genes are TRBV30 and TRBJ2-7, with 8 bases lining up with TRBD1. CDR1 GTSNPN and CDR2 SVGIG come from the germline V gene (reference sequence). The CDR3 is made up of 14 amino acids. After removal of 8 bases from V and 4 bases from J, the junction contained 13 bases not matched to a gene. The DNA of the CDR3 is TGTGCCGGCTACTTCTGGACAGGGCCATACGAGCAGTACTTC. Its protein is CAGYFWTGPYEQYF.

This clone was found a few times. The rearrangement uses TRBV29-1 and TRBJ2-7, with D tentatively TRBD1 (5 bases). CDR1 is SQVTM and CDR2 is ANQGSEA in the germline V gene. This CDR3 spans 12 amino acids. V lost 3 bases, J lost 3 bases, and 9 bases lay in between. The chain's CDR3 is CSVEGRDYEQYF. CDR3 DNA sequence: TGCAGCGTTGAGGGCAGGGACTACGAGCAGTACTTC.